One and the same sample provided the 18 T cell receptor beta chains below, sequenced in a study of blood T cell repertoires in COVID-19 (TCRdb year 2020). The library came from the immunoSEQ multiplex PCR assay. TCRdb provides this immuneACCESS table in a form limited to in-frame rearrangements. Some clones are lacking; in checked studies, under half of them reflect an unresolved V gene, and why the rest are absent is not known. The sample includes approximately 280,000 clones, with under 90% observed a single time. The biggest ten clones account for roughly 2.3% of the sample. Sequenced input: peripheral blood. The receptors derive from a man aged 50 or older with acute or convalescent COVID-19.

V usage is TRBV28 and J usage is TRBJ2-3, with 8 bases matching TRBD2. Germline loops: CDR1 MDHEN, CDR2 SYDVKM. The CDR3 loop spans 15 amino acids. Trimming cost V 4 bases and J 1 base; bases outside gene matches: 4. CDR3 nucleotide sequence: TGTGCCAGCAGTTCCCCGGGACTAGGCACAGATACGCAGTATTTT. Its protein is CASSSPGLGTDTQYF. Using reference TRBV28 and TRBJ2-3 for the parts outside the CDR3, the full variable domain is DVKVTQSSRYLVKRTGEKVFLECVQDMDHENMFWYRQDPGLGLRLIYFSYDVKMKEKGDIPEGYSVSREKKERFSLILESASTNQTSMYLCASSSPGLGTDTQYFGPGTRLTVL.

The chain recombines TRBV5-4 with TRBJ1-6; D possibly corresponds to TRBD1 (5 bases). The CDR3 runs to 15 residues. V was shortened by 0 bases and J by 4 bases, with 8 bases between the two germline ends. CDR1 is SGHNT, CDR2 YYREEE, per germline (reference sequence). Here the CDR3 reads CASSLDRLYNSPLHF. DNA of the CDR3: TGTGCCAGCAGCTTGGACAGGCTGTATAATTCACCCCTCCACTTT.

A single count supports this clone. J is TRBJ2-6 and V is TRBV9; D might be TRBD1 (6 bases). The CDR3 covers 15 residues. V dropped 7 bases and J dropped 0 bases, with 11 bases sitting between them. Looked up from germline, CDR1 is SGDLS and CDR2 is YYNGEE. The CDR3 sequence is CASGTFSSGANVLTF. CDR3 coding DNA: TGTGCCAGCGGGACATTTAGCTCTGGGGCCAACGTCCTGACTTTC. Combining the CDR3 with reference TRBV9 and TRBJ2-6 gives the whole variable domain DSGVTQTPKHLITATGQRVTLRCSPRSGDLSVYWYQQSLDQGLQFLIQYYNGEERAKGNILERFSAQQFPDLHSELNLSSLELGDSALYFCASGTFSSGANVLTFGAGSRLTVL.

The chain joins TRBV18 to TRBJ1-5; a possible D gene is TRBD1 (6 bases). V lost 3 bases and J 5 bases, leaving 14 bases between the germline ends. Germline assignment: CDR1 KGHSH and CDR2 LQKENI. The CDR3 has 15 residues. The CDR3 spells CASSPGQGPYQPQHF. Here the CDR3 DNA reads TGTGCCAGCTCACCGGGGCAGGGGCCCTATCAGCCCCAGCATTTT.

CDR3 coding DNA: TGTGCCAGCACCGTCCAGCGGGGCGAGCAGTACTTC. This translates into CASTVQRGEQYF. The V call is TRBV2, the J call TRBJ2-7; the match to TRBD2 covers 7 bases. The germline CDR1 and CDR2 sequences are SNHLY and FYNNEI. The CDR3 sequence is 12 residues long. J lost 6 bases, V lost 7 bases, and 6 bases had no gene match.

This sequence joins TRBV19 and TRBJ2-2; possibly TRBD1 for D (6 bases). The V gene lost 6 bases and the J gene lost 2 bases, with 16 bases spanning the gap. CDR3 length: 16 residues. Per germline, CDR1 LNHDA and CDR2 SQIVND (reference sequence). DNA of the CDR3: TGTGCCAGTAGCCCTAGGACAGTGGCCAACACCGGGGAGCTGTTTTTT. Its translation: CASSPRTVANTGELFF.

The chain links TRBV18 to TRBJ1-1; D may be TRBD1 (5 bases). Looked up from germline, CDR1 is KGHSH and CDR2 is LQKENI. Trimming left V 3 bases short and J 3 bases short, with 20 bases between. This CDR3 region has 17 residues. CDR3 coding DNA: TGTGCCAGCTCACCGCCACGGGCAGGGATGAAGGACACTGAAGCTTTCTTT. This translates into CASSPPRAGMKDTEAFF.

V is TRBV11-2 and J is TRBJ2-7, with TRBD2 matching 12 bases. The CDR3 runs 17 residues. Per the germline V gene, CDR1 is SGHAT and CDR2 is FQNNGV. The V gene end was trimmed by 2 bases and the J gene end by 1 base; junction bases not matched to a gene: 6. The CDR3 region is CASSLTSGGFRSYEQYF. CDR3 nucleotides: TGTGCCAGCAGCTTAACTAGCGGGGGGTTCCGGTCCTACGAGCAGTACTTC.

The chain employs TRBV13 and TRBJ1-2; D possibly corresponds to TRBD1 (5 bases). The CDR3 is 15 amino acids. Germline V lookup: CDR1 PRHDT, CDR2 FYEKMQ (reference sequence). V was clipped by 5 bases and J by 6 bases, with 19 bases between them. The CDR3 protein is CASSPKGLDWHGYTF. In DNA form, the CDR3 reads TGTGCCAGCAGCCCCAAGGGACTGGACTGGCATGGCTACACCTTC.

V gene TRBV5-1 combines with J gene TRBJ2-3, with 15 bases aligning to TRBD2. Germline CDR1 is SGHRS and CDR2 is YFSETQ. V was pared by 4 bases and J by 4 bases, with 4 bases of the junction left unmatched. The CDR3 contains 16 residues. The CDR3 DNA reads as TGCGCCAGCAGCCAAGGACTAGCGGGGGGGCCAGATACGCAGTATTTT. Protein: CASSQGLAGGPDTQYF.

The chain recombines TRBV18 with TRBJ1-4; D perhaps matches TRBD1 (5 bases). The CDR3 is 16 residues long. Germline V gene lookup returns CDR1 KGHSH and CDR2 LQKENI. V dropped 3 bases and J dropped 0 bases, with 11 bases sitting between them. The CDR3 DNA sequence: TGTGCCAGCTCACCCCTAACGGGGGCAACTAATGAAAAACTGTTTTTT. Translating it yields CASSPLTGATNEKLFF.

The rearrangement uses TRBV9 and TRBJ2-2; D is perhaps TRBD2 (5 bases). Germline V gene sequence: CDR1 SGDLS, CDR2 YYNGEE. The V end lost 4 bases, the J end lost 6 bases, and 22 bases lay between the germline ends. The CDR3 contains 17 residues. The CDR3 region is CASSFPDSFPAAGELFF. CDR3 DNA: TGTGCCAGCAGCTTCCCGGACTCATTCCCAGCCGCCGGGGAGCTGTTTTTT.

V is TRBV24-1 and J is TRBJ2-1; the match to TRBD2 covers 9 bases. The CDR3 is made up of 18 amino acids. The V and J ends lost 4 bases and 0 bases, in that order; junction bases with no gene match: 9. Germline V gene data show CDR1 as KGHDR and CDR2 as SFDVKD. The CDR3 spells CATSDPRASGDSYNEQFF. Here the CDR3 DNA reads TGTGCCACCAGTGACCCCCGGGCTAGCGGGGACTCCTACAATGAGCAGTTCTTC.

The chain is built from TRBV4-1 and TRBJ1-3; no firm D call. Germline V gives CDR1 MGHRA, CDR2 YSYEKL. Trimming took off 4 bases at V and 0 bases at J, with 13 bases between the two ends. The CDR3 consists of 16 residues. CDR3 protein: CASSPGELFSGNTIYF. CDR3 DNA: TGCGCCAGCAGCCCCGGGGAGCTCTTCTCTGGAAACACCATATATTTT.

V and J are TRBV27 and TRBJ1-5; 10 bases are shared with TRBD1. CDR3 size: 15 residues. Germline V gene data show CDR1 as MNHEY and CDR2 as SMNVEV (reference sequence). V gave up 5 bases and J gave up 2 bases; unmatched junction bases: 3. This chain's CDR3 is CASSGGTGGNQPQHF. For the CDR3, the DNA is TGTGCCAGCAGTGGCGGGACAGGGGGCAATCAGCCCCAGCATTTT.

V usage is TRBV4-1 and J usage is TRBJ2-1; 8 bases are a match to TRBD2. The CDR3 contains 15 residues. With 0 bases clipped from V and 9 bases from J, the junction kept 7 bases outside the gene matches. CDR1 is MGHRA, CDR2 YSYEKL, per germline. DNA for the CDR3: TGCGCCAGCAGCCAAGAAGGGACTAGTGTCGGTGAGCAGTTCTTC. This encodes CASSQEGTSVGEQFF.

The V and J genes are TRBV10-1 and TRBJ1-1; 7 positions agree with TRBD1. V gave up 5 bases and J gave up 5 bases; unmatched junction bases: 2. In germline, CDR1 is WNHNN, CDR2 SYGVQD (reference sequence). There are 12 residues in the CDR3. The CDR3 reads CASSPGGTEAFF. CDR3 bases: TGCGCCAGCAGTCCAGGGGGGACTGAAGCTTTCTTT.

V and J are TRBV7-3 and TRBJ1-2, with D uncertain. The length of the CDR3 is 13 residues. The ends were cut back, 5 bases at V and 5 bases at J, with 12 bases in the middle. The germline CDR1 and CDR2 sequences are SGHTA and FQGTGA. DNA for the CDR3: TGTGCCAGCAGCAGCGGACGAGGTTATGGCTACACCTTC. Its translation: CASSSGRGYGYTF.